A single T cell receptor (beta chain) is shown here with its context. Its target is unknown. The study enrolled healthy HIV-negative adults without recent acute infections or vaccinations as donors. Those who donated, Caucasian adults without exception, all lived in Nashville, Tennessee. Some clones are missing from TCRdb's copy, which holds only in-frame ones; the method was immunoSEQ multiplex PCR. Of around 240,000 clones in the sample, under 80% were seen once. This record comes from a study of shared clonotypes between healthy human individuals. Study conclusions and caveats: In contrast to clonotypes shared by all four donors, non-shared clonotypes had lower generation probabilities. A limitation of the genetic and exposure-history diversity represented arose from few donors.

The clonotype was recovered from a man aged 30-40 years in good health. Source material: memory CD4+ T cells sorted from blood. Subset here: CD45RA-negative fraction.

The CDR3 is CAISDASGRSYEQYF. Written as DNA, the CDR3 is TGTGCCATCAGTGATGCTAGCGGGAGAAGCTACGAGCAGTACTTC. This sequence joins TRBV10-3 and TRBJ2-7; 10 bases map to TRBD2. V dropped 3 bases and J dropped 3; count of bases not matched to a gene: 5. The CDR3 consists of 15 residues. CDR1 is ENHRY and CDR2 is SYGVKD in the germline V gene.